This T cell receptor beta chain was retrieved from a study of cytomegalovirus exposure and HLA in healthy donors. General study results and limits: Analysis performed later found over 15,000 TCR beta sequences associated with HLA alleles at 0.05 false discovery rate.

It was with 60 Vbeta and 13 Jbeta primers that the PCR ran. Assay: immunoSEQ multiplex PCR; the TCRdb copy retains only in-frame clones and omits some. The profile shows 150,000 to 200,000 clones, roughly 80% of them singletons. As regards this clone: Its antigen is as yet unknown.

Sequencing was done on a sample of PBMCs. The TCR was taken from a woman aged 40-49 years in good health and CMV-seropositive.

The CDR3 is CASSSSTDTQYF. The CDR3 coding sequence is TGCGCCAGCAGCTCTAGCACAGATACGCAGTATTTT. V gene TRBV5-1 combines with J gene TRBJ2-3; D ambiguous. Germline lookup yields CDR1 SGHRS and CDR2 YFSETQ. The CDR3 sequence is 12 residues long. Deletions cut 3 bases from V and 0 bases from J, with 2 bases between.